The following is a T cell receptor beta chain sequence with its context. Its target is unknown. The data stem from a study of cytomegalovirus exposure and HLA in healthy donors. Study-wide results and caveats: Apart from CMV serostatus, no immune exposure information was available.

PCR was performed using 60 Vbeta and 13 Jbeta primers. Libraries were prepared by immunoSEQ multiplex PCR; TCRdb keeps only in-frame clonotypes and omits some of them. Here the sample spans fewer than 200,000 clones, roughly 79% being singletons. Germline V gene sequence: CDR1 MNHEY, CDR2 SVGAGI. After removal of 7 bases from V and 11 bases from J, the junction contained 16 bases not matched to a gene. The CDR3 runs 14 residues. The V gene is TRBV6-5, the J gene TRBJ2-5, with TRBD1 matching 7 bases. This receptor was identified in a man in his thirties or forties in good health and CMV-seronegative. The sample was PBMCs. CDR3 amino acids: CASTNEGARWEQYF. The DNA for the CDR3 is TGTGCCAGCACCAACGAGGGGGCGCGGTGGGAGCAGTACTTC.